The present TCR beta chain was sequenced within a study of control samples from healthy donors and cancer patients. Method: immunoSEQ multiplex PCR; TCRdb's copy keeps in-frame clones and lacks some. The sample shows around 140,000 clones, roughly 92% of them seen only once. Trimming pared 5 bases from V and 8 bases from J, leaving 12 bases between. This CDR3 contains 13 residues. This clonotype was sampled from a man aged 18 to 29 in good health. Sequencing used blood. The chain carries TRBV12-3 or TRBV12-4 and TRBJ2-2; D uncertain. The chain's CDR3 is CASSPVEYGELFF. The CDR3 coding sequence is TGTGCCAGCAGTCCGGTGGAATATGGGGAGCTGTTTTTT.